A single sample gave rise to the 19 T cell receptor beta chains below, sequenced in a study of T cells after posttransplantation cyclophosphamide. Produced via immunoSEQ multiplex PCR; TCRdb's table is partial and in-frame only. This repertoire lists around 44,000 clones without singletons; 2% to 3% sits in the top ten. Material: PBMCs. Source of these receptors: a man in his forties in good health, CMV-negative, and a related stem cell transplant donor.

This clone has a count of ten or more. The V call is TRBV7-2, the J call TRBJ2-3, with a tentative D call TRBD2 (6 bases). The length of the CDR3 is 17 residues. V was shortened by 4 bases and J by 0 bases, with 17 bases between the two germline ends. Germline-derived CDR1 and CDR2 are SGHTA and FQGNSA. The CDR3 loop reads CASSSRSSGTSTDTQYF. As DNA, the CDR3 is TGTGCCAGCAGCTCTAGGTCGTCCGGGACTAGCACAGATACGCAGTATTTT.

The rearrangement joins TRBV19 to TRBJ2-2; TRBD1 matches 9 bases. Germline V gene data show CDR1 as LNHDA and CDR2 as SQIVND (reference sequence). The V segment lost 7 bases and the J segment 6 bases; nucleotides outside the gene matches: 12. The CDR3 is 16 amino acids. CDR3 residues: CASTETGTGKAGELFF. CDR3 nucleotide sequence: TGTGCCAGTACTGAGACGGGGACAGGGAAAGCCGGGGAGCTGTTTTTT.

In this sample, this clone turned up many times. This rearrangement joins TRBV6-1 to TRBJ1-4, with D maybe TRBD1 (5 bases). The CDR3 contains 15 residues. Germline lookup yields CDR1 MNHNS and CDR2 SASEGT. Deletions cut 8 bases from V and 7 bases from J, with 20 bases between. CDR3 sequence reads: CASAPPGREGEKLFF. The DNA for the CDR3 is TGTGCCAGCGCCCCCCCGGGCAGGGAGGGTGAAAAACTGTTTTTT.

This clone was seen only a few times. The chain combines TRBV7-9 with TRBJ1-1; the D is unclear. The CDR3 is made up of 13 amino acids. V dropped 4 bases and J dropped 3 bases, with 9 bases sitting between them. CDR1 and CDR2 from the germline V gene are SEHNR and FQNEAQ (reference sequence). The CDR3 nucleotides read TGTGCCAGCAGCTCCGTAATAGACACTGAAGCTTTCTTT. As protein: CASSSVIDTEAFF.

This clone was observed at least ten times. The chain has TRBV4-1 and TRBJ1-5; maybe TRBD1 (5 bases). V lost 0 bases, J lost 6 bases, and 15 bases lay in between. CDR1 MGHRA and CDR2 YSYEKL come from the germline V gene. The CDR3 is 16 residues long. The CDR3 region is CASSQDLGRGSQPQHF. The CDR3 DNA reads TGCGCCAGCAGCCAAGATCTTGGGAGGGGCAGTCAGCCCCAGCATTTT.

This chain joins TRBV6-5 and TRBJ2-2; D remains unclear. Trimming took 0 bases from V and 4 from J, leaving 3 bases between them. This CDR3 is 13 amino acids long. The germline V gene has CDR1 MNHEY and CDR2 SVGAGI. The CDR3 DNA is TGTGCCAGCAGTTACTCCGGCACCGGGGAGCTGTTTTTT. This encodes CASSYSGTGELFF.

This clone was picked up a small number of times. This rearrangement joins TRBV29-1 to TRBJ1-2, with D hard to call. Germline V gene data show CDR1 as SQVTM and CDR2 as ANQGSEA. V lost 7 bases and J 4 bases, leaving 25 bases between the germline ends. The CDR3 extends over 16 amino acids. CDR3 in amino acids: CSAGFKPGPQFYGYTF. The CDR3 DNA sequence: TGCAGCGCCGGCTTCAAACCGGGTCCCCAATTCTATGGCTACACCTTC.

Many counts were recorded for this clone. The chain employs TRBV2 and TRBJ1-6; 9 bases are shared with TRBD1. Germline-derived CDR1 and CDR2 are SNHLY and FYNNEI. CDR3 length: 15 residues. The junction had 8 bases not matched to a gene; V was cut back by 8 bases and J by 6 bases. In DNA form, the CDR3 reads TGTGCCAGCGGGGGACAGGGTAGACGTAATTCACCCCTCCACTTT. It translates to CASGGQGRRNSPLHF.

This clone was counted at least ten times. This rearrangement joins TRBV19 to TRBJ1-5; D gene ambiguous. Trimming took 4 bases from V and 6 from J, leaving 16 bases between them. Germline CDR1 LNHDA, CDR2 SQIVND (reference sequence). The CDR3 runs 15 residues. CDR3 DNA: TGTGCCAGTAGTACCTCCAACGGGCGGGCTCAGCCCCAGCATTTT. It specifies CASSTSNGRAQPQHF.

This clone was found many times. This chain connects TRBV4-2 to TRBJ2-2; tentative D call: TRBD2 (5 bases). The CDR3 covers 20 residues. The germline gives CDR1 LGHNA, CDR2 YNFKEQ. The germline V and J ends were trimmed by 0 bases and 2 bases, with 22 bases remaining between them. The CDR3 DNA is TGTGCCAGCAGCCAAGAACCCCAGGTCGGGGAGCGGATTAACACCGGGGAGCTGTTTTTT. Encoded protein: CASSQEPQVGERINTGELFF.

This clone was recorded many times. The chain uses TRBV28 and TRBJ2-7; D perhaps matches TRBD1 (6 bases). Trimming cost V 1 base and J 2 bases, with 21 bases left between them. Germline CDR1 and CDR2: MDHEN and SYDVKM. The CDR3 covers 18 residues. The CDR3 spells CASSLSPSSGTLAYEQYF. The CDR3 DNA is TGTGCCAGCAGTTTATCCCCCTCCTCCGGGACACTAGCCTACGAGCAGTACTTC.

The V call is TRBV7-9, the J call TRBJ2-1; 8 nucleotides align to TRBD2. After removal of 6 bases from V and 4 bases from J, the junction contained 11 bases not matched to a gene. This CDR3 region has 16 residues. The germline V gene has CDR1 SEHNR and CDR2 FQNEAQ (reference sequence). Here the CDR3 DNA reads TGTGCCAGCAGGGGGGAAGCGGGAGTCGAGTACAATGAGCAGTTCTTC. This encodes CASRGEAGVEYNEQFF.

This clone was seen ten or more times. The J gene is TRBJ2-1, the V gene TRBV10-3; 13 bases are a match to TRBD2. The V segment lost 8 bases and the J segment 8 bases; nucleotides outside the gene matches: 0. Germline values: CDR1 ENHRY, CDR2 SYGVKD. The CDR3 runs to 12 residues. In DNA form, the CDR3 reads TGTGCCATCGGACTAGCGGGAGATGAGCAGTTCTTC. Translating it yields CAIGLAGDEQFF.

This clone was picked up many times. This chain connects TRBV30 to TRBJ1-3; D is undetermined. Germline assignment: CDR1 GTSNPN and CDR2 SVGIG (reference sequence). The CDR3 has 12 residues. Trimming pared 1 base from V and 3 bases from J, leaving 4 bases between. The CDR3 is CAWSGHGNTIYF. The CDR3 DNA reads as TGTGCCTGGAGTGGACATGGAAACACCATATATTTT.

This clone was observed many times. The chain has TRBV4-3 and TRBJ2-3; D may be TRBD2 (5 bases). The length of the CDR3 is 14 residues. Trimming removed 3 bases at V and 3 bases at J, with 10 bases between. Germline-derived CDR1 and CDR2 are LGHNA and YSLEER. CDR3 region: CASSQRVGTDTQYF. The DNA of the CDR3 is TGCGCCAGCAGCCAGAGGGTAGGGACAGATACGCAGTATTTT.

The V gene is TRBV27, the J gene TRBJ1-5; D not resolved. In germline, CDR1 is MNHEY, CDR2 SMNVEV (reference sequence). This CDR3 contains 12 residues. With 3 bases removed from V and 4 bases from J, the gap between germline ends came to 4 bases. The chain's CDR3 is CASSFLNQPQHF. In DNA form, the CDR3 reads TGTGCCAGCAGTTTCCTTAATCAGCCCCAGCATTTT.

This clone was found many times. This rearrangement joins TRBV5-1 to TRBJ1-6; D remains ambiguous. V lost 0 bases to trimming and J lost 5 bases, with 6 bases between them. The CDR3 covers 14 residues. Looked up from germline, CDR1 is SGHRS and CDR2 is YFSETQ. The CDR3 protein is CASSLDANNSPLHF. The CDR3 DNA sequence: TGCGCCAGCAGCTTGGACGCTAATAATTCACCCCTCCACTTT. The full variable domain, completed using reference TRBV5-1 and TRBJ1-6, is KAGVTQTPRYLIKTRGQQVTLSCSPISGHRSVSWYQQTPGQGLQFLFEYFSETQRNKGNFPGRFSGRQFSNSRSEMNVSTLELGDSALYLCASSLDANNSPLHFGNGTRLTVT.

This clone was detected many times. The chain has TRBV21-1 and TRBJ2-7; the listed D gene, TRBD2, was not tested against the DNA. TRBV21-1 is a recognized pseudogene. This CDR3 has 17 residues. The CDR3, as DNA: TGTGCCAGCAGCAAGGGAAAGGGAAGACTAGGGCCCTACGAGCAGTACGTC. Its translation: CASSKGKGRLGPYEQYV.

This clone has a count of ten or more. V and J are TRBV2 and TRBJ1-5, with TRBD1 matching 7 bases. This CDR3 has 15 residues. After removal of 6 bases from V and 0 bases from J, the junction contained 5 bases not matched to a gene. Germline-derived CDR1 and CDR2 are SNHLY and FYNNEI. The CDR3 region is CASSWGTVSNQPQHF. The DNA for the CDR3 is TGTGCCAGCAGCTGGGGGACAGTTAGCAATCAGCCCCAGCATTTT.